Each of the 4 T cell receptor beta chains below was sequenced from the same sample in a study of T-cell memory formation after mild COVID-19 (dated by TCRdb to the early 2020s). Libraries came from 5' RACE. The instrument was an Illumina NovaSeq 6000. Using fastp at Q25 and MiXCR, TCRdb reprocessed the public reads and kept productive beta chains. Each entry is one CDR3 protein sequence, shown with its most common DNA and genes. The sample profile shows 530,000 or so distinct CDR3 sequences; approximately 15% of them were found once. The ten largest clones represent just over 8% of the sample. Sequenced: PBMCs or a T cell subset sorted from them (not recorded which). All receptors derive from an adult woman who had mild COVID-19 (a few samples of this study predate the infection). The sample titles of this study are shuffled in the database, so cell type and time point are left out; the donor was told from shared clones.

The CDR3 here is CASSLIWQEGTQYF. The CDR3 coding sequence is TGTGCCAGCAGTTTAATTTGGCAAGAAGGGACCCAGTACTTC. The chain uses TRBV12-3 or TRBV12-4 and TRBJ2-5; no definite D call. The CDR3 covers 14 residues. Trimming removed 2 bases at V and 7 bases at J, with 14 bases between.

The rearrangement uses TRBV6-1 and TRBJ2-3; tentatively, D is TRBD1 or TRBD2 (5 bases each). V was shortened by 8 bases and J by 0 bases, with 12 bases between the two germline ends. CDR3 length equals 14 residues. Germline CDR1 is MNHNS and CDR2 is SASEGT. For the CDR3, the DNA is TGTGCCAGCCGCCATGGGGGAAGCACAGATACGCAGTATTTT. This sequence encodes CASRHGGSTDTQYF.

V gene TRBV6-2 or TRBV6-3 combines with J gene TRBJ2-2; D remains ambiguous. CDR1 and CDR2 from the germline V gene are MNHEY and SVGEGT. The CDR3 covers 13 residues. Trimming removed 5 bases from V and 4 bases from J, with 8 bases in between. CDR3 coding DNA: TGTGCCAGCAGTATCCCAGGCACCGGGGAGCTGTTTTTT. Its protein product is CASSIPGTGELFF.

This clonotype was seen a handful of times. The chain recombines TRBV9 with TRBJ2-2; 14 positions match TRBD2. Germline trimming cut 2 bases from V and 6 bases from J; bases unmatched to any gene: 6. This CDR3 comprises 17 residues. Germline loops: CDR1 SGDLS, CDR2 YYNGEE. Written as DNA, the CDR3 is TGTGCCAGCAGCGTCGACTCGGGACTAGCGGGAGCCGGGGAGCTGTTTTTT. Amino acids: CASSVDSGLAGAGELFF.